A single sample is the source of the 23 T cell receptor beta chains below, sequenced in a study of T-cell reconstitution after alpha-beta-depleted transplantation in children. Unique molecular identifiers were incorporated when the TCRbeta library was constructed. MiXCR was run by TCRdb on the PCR reads, yielding one entry per CDR3 protein. Seen here are more than 120,000 distinct CDR3 sequences, around 8.8% observed once, and the top ten hold 15% to 20%. The specimen was PBMCs, mostly from graft donor cells, collected 180 days after TCRalphabeta/CD19-depleted stem cell transplant. These receptors were collected from a female patient aged 2-10 years who had a stem cell transplant for congenital amegakaryocytic thrombocytopenia, so the T cells may come from the graft donor.

This clonotype was recorded once. A much bigger clone sits one base away, suggesting this may be a read error. This rearrangement joins TRBV20-1 to TRBJ2-7, with 9 bases fitting TRBD1. Germline CDR1 and CDR2: DFQATT and SNEGSKA (reference sequence). The CDR3 has 15 residues. Trimming took 1 base from V and 0 from J; bases not matched to a gene: 4. The CDR3 DNA is TGCAGTGCTAGAGCCGGACAGGGGTCCTCCTACGAGCAGTACTTC. Its protein is CSARAGQGSSYEQYF.

This chain connects TRBV5-1 to TRBJ2-7, with D possibly called TRBD1 or TRBD2 (5 bases each). This CDR3 contains 14 residues. The germline gives CDR1 SGHRS, CDR2 YFSETQ. V dropped 3 bases and J dropped 6 bases, with 16 bases sitting between them. CDR3 protein: CASSSRQGRTEQYF. The CDR3, as DNA: TGCGCCAGCAGCTCAAGGCAGGGACGGACCGAGCAGTACTTC.

The chain recombines TRBV20-1 with TRBJ2-7; D may correspond to TRBD1 or TRBD2 (5 bases each). From germline, CDR1 is DFQATT and CDR2 SNEGSKA (reference sequence). V shed 2 bases and J shed 2 bases, with 10 bases lying between them. The CDR3 has 13 amino acids. CDR3 loop: CSARRDVPYEQYF. The CDR3 bases are TGCAGTGCTAGACGGGACGTCCCCTACGAGCAGTACTTC.

In its sample, this clonotype was seen a few times. CDR3 DNA: TGCAGTGCTGGCTCGGGGCCTGGGTCCTACGAGCAGTACTTC. Amino acid sequence: CSAGSGPGSYEQYF. This chain joins TRBV20-1 and TRBJ2-7; D tentatively fits TRBD1 or TRBD2 (5 bases each). CDR1 and CDR2 from the germline V gene are DFQATT and SNEGSKA (reference sequence). The CDR3 has 14 residues. Trimming stripped 5 bases from V and 1 base from J, with 15 bases between.

J is TRBJ2-1 and V is TRBV5-1; 11 bases are shared with TRBD2. Germline CDR1 and CDR2: SGHRS and YFSETQ. The CDR3 has 15 residues. J gave up 7 bases and V 2 bases, and 5 bases lay outside the gene matches. The CDR3 loop is CASSLLAGESNEQFF. Here the CDR3 DNA reads TGCGCCAGCAGCTTACTAGCGGGAGAATCTAATGAGCAGTTCTTC.

This clonotype was observed at least ten times. The rearrangement joins TRBV28 to TRBJ2-7, with TRBD2 as a possible D gene (5 bases). There are 16 residues in the CDR3. The germline V gene encodes CDR1 MDHEN and CDR2 SYDVKM. Trimming stripped 1 base from V and 4 bases from J, with 17 bases between. This CDR3 reads CASSLSPGKFGYEQYF. Written as DNA, the CDR3 is TGTGCCAGCAGTTTATCTCCCGGGAAATTTGGGTACGAGCAGTACTTC. The full variable domain, rest sourced from reference TRBV28 and TRBJ2-7, is DVKVTQSSRYLVKRTGEKVFLECVQDMDHENMFWYRQDPGLGLRLIYFSYDVKMKEKGDIPEGYSVSREKKERFSLILESASTNQTSMYLCASSLSPGKFGYEQYFGPGTRLTVT.

The table lists this clonotype with many counts. This rearrangement joins TRBV5-1 to TRBJ2-7, with D possibly matching TRBD1 (6 bases). V was clipped by 2 bases and J by 6 bases, with 9 bases between them. Per germline, CDR1 SGHRS and CDR2 YFSETQ. CDR3 length: 12 residues. The CDR3 DNA reads as TGCGCCAGCAGCTTCAGGGGCGCCGAGCAGTACTTC. This codes for CASSFRGAEQYF.

The chain joins TRBV6-5 to TRBJ2-1, with a tentative D call TRBD1 (5 bases). The CDR3 sequence is 14 residues long. Germline V gene data show CDR1 as MNHEY and CDR2 as SVGAGI. V was trimmed by 3 bases and J by 14 bases, leaving 20 bases between them. This CDR3 is CASSYSRATPKEFF. DNA of the CDR3: TGTGCCAGCAGTTATTCCAGGGCAACCCCCAAGGAGTTCTTC.

The chain joins TRBV2 to TRBJ2-3; a possible D gene is TRBD2 (5 bases). V lost 6 bases and J 10 bases, leaving 20 bases between the germline ends. The CDR3 is made up of 14 amino acids. The germline V gene has CDR1 SNHLY and CDR2 FYNNEI. The CDR3 nucleotides are TGTGCCAGCAGGAGGGCGGAAAAGGCTACGGCGCAGTATTTT. This translates into CASRRAEKATAQYF.

This clonotype was picked up many times. The chain links TRBV20-1 to TRBJ2-5, with 8 bases matching TRBD2. The CDR3 extends over 12 amino acids. Germline lookup yields CDR1 DFQATT and CDR2 SNEGSKA (reference sequence). The trim removed 7 bases at V and 4 bases at J, leaving 5 bases unmatched. The CDR3: CSGTSWRETQYF. CDR3 nucleotide sequence: TGCAGTGGGACTAGCTGGCGAGAGACCCAGTACTTC.

Only a few counts were recorded for this clonotype. The rearrangement joins TRBV28 to TRBJ2-3; D gene ambiguous. This CDR3 is 9 amino acids long. Between the trimmed V and J ends, which lost 7 bases and 8 bases, there was a span of 4 bases. The germline gives CDR1 MDHEN, CDR2 SYDVKM. As DNA, the CDR3 is TGTGCCAGCATGGGTACGCAGTATTTT. Its translation is CASMGTQYF.

Comment on this clonotype: The final CDR3 position lacks the conserved phenylalanine or tryptophan, pointing to a likely read error. This chain joins TRBV12-3 or TRBV12-4 and TRBJ2-7; D remains unclear. The CDR3 loop spans 15 amino acids. Trimming removed 6 bases from V and 1 base from J, with 16 bases in between. The CDR3 loop reads CASSPGEDLSYEQYL. CDR3 nucleotide sequence: TGTGCCAGCAGCCCCGGAGAGGACCTTTCCTACGAGCAGTACTTG.

This clonotype was recorded many times. The chain links TRBV5-1 to TRBJ2-7; D is undetermined. V was cut by 0 bases and J by 6 bases, with 7 bases left in between. Germline V gene sequence: CDR1 SGHRS, CDR2 YFSETQ. CDR3 length: 12 residues. In DNA form, the CDR3 reads TGCGCCAGCAGCTTGGCCGGCTCCGAGCAGTACTTC. The encoded protein is CASSLAGSEQYF.

This clonotype was observed at least ten times. This chain's CDR3 is CGRRAGNSPLHF. The CDR3 DNA reads as TGCGGAAGGCGAGCAGGGAATTCACCCCTCCACTTT. V and J are TRBV20-1 and TRBJ1-6; possible D gene TRBD1, 5 bases. The germline gives CDR1 DFQATT, CDR2 SNEGSKA (reference sequence). There are 12 residues in the CDR3.

This clonotype was seen ten or more times. The chain carries TRBV20-1 and TRBJ2-2; 8 bases line up with TRBD1. The germline CDR1 and CDR2 sequences are DFQATT and SNEGSKA (reference sequence). Trimming at V came to 6 bases and at J to 4 bases, leaving 4 bases not matched to a gene. The CDR3 runs 13 residues. Written as DNA, the CDR3 is TGCAGTGCCACGACAGGGGTCACCGGGGAGCTGTTTTTT. Residues: CSATTGVTGELFF.

This clonotype was picked up many times. This rearrangement joins TRBV6-5 to TRBJ2-5, with TRBD2 identical over 8 bases. The CDR3 contains 16 residues. CDR1 and CDR2 from the germline V gene are MNHEY and SVGAGI. Unmatched junction bases numbered 9, after V lost 5 bases and J lost 1 base. CDR3 residues: CASSRGGAGAQETQYF. CDR3 DNA sequence: TGTGCCAGCAGTAGGGGGGGAGCGGGGGCCCAAGAGACCCAGTACTTC.

This clonotype was counted at least ten times. The rearrangement uses TRBV7-2 and TRBJ2-1; perhaps TRBD2 as D (7 bases). Between the trimmed V and J ends, which lost 2 bases and 7 bases, there was a span of 15 bases. In germline, CDR1 is SGHTA, CDR2 FQGNSA. The CDR3 runs to 15 residues. For the CDR3, the DNA is TGTGCCAGCAGCTTAAGGGGGAGGGGCGGGAATGAGCAGTTCTTC. Protein product: CASSLRGRGGNEQFF.

This clonotype was counted at least ten times. The V call is TRBV6-6, the J call TRBJ1-1, with D possibly TRBD1 on 6 matching bases. V was clipped by 0 bases and J by 7 bases, with 9 bases between them. This CDR3 has 13 residues. From germline, CDR1 is MNHNY and CDR2 SVGAGI (reference sequence). The CDR3 reads CASSYSGANEAFF. CDR3 DNA: TGTGCCAGCAGTTACTCGGGGGCTAATGAAGCTTTCTTT.

Ten or more counts support this clonotype. The chain uses TRBV5-5 and TRBJ2-3, with D possibly matching TRBD1 (6 bases). The CDR3 consists of 14 residues. Germline CDR1 is SGHKS and CDR2 is YYEKEE (reference sequence). The germline V and J ends were trimmed by 0 bases and 4 bases, with 9 bases remaining between them. The CDR3 loop reads CASSLGQVSDTQYF. CDR3 DNA sequence: TGTGCCAGCAGCTTGGGACAGGTTTCAGATACGCAGTATTTT.

Ten or more counts support this clonotype. The genes are TRBV24-1 and TRBJ1-1; D is ambiguous. The CDR3 has 12 residues. Germline CDR1 KGHDR, CDR2 SFDVKD. Trimming removed 4 bases at V and 1 base at J, with 3 bases between. CDR3 bases: TGTGCCACCAGTGACCCGAACACTGAAGCTTTCTTT. This encodes CATSDPNTEAFF.

J is TRBJ2-1 and V is TRBV19; 11 positions match TRBD2. The CDR3 contains 14 residues. The ends lost 7 bases at V and 7 bases at J; junction bases unmatched: 6. CDR1 is LNHDA, CDR2 SQIVND, per germline (reference sequence). As DNA, the CDR3 is TGTGCCAGTAATAGCGGGAGGGCAAAAAATGAGCAGTTCTTC. This codes for CASNSGRAKNEQFF. Full variable domain (rest looked up from reference TRBV19 and TRBJ2-1): DGGITQSPKYLFRKEGQNVTLSCEQNLNHDAMYWYRQDPGQGLRLIYYSQIVNDFQKGDIAEGYSVSREKKESFPLTVTSAQKNPTAFYLCASNSGRAKNEQFFGPGTRLTVL.

This clonotype was seen at least ten times. The chain employs TRBV4-2 and TRBJ2-1; D is possibly TRBD2 (6 bases). The V gene's germline CDR1 is LGHNA and CDR2 YNFKEQ. This CDR3 has 15 amino acids. The ends were cut back, 0 bases at V and 8 bases at J, with 14 bases in the middle. The CDR3 here is CASSQDYREIYEQFF. The CDR3, as DNA: TGTGCCAGCAGCCAAGATTACCGGGAGATATATGAGCAGTTCTTC.

Comment on this clonotype: A read error may explain this, as a much larger clone is one base away. This chain connects TRBV12-3 or TRBV12-4 to TRBJ2-6; D is perhaps TRBD1 (5 bases). There are 19 residues in the CDR3. The CDR3 sequence: CASSFILSRAYSGANGLTF. Here the CDR3 DNA reads TGTGCCAGCAGTTTTATCCTTAGCAGGGCGTACTCTGGGGCCAACGGCCTGACTTTC.